The clone carrying this T cell receptor (beta chain) was detected only a few times. Its antigen remains unidentified. The sample comes from a study of PD-L1 blockade in urothelial cancer. In the study overall: From 2014, patients received atezolizumab, given as 1,200 mg intravenously every 3 weeks.

Overall study results and limits: The authors used one FFPE tumor sample per patient and did not take it right before treatment.

Sequencing used immunoSEQ multiplex PCR; TCRdb keeps in-frame clones, though not all of them. Of around 2,500 clones in the sample, approximately 37% were seen once. Locally advanced or metastatic urothelial carcinoma was present in patients. This receptor was identified in a man in his sixties with urothelial cancer. Sequencing was performed on tumor tissue, taken before atezolizumab (anti-PD-L1) treatment.

Here the CDR3 reads CASSVHFGTSGEQETQYF. CDR3 nucleotide sequence: TGCGCCAGCAGCGTTCATTTTGGGACTAGCGGGGAACAAGAGACCCAGTACTTC. The V gene is TRBV4-1, the J gene TRBJ2-5; 13 positions agree with TRBD2. Germline-derived CDR1 and CDR2 are MGHRA and YSYEKL. CDR3 size: 18 residues. The trim removed 5 bases at V and 2 bases at J, leaving 11 bases unmatched.